These T cell receptor beta chains were read from a single sample in a study of T cell repertoires in breast cancer. TCRdb ran MiXCR on the emulsion pairing reads and lists one entry per CDR3 protein. The sample shows tens of thousands of distinct CDR3 sequences, 45% of them seen only once. Sequencing was done on a sample of CD8+ T cells. Receptor source: a pool of human donors with breast cancer or a healthy control (not recorded which). Each CDR3 is given with its conserved first and last residue. The order of the fields is D gene, V gene, J gene, clone size, CDR3 DNA, CDR3 protein. D genes are given only for firm matches. Clone size appears in some rows only: once, few, many, or a class for an expanded clone.

D gene: -
V gene: TRBV10-2
J gene: TRBJ1-1
clone size: -
CDR3 DNA: TGTGCCACCCTCAGGGATGGGACTGAAGCTTTCTTT
CDR3 protein: CATLRDGTEAFF

D gene: -
V gene: TRBV20-1
J gene: TRBJ2-3
clone size: few
CDR3 DNA: TGCAGTGCTAGATGGCCTGGCACAGATACGCAGTATTTT
CDR3 protein: CSARWPGTDTQYF

D gene: TRBD2
V gene: TRBV20-1
J gene: TRBJ2-7
clone size: -
CDR3 DNA: TGCAGTGCCAAGACTAGCGAGACCTACGAGCAGTACTTC
CDR3 protein: CSAKTSETYEQYF

D gene: -
V gene: TRBV20-1
J gene: TRBJ2-7
clone size: few
CDR3 DNA: TGCAGTGCTACCCCGGGACCCTCCTACGAGCAGTACTTC
CDR3 protein: CSATPGPSYEQYF

D gene: -
V gene: TRBV10-3
J gene: TRBJ1-2
clone size: few
CDR3 DNA: TGTGCCATCAGTGAGAACAGCTTCTATGGCTACACCTTC
CDR3 protein: CAISENSFYGYTF

D gene: -
V gene: TRBV7-2
J gene: TRBJ2-1
clone size: -
CDR3 DNA: TGTGCCAGCAGCCCGAGTCAGGGGAACTATGAGCAGTTCTTC
CDR3 protein: CASSPSQGNYEQFF

D gene: TRBD2
V gene: TRBV7-3
J gene: TRBJ2-3
clone size: -
CDR3 DNA: TGTGCCAGCAGCTTTTCCGTGACTAGCGGGATCGCAGATACGCAGTATTTT
CDR3 protein: CASSFSVTSGIADTQYF

D gene: -
V gene: TRBV7-9
J gene: TRBJ2-5
clone size: once
CDR3 DNA: TGTGCCAGCAGCCCCTTCTCGGACGGGGAAGAAACCCAGTACTTC
CDR3 protein: CASSPFSDGEETQYF

D gene: -
V gene: TRBV27
J gene: TRBJ1-3
clone size: many
CDR3 DNA: TGTGCCAGTTCCCCCAGCGGCTCTGGAAACACCATATATTTT
CDR3 protein: CASSPSGSGNTIYF

D gene: -
V gene: TRBV28
J gene: TRBJ1-4
clone size: -
CDR3 DNA: TGTGCCAGCAGTCGAAGAGCGGGACCGAATCGCGAACTGTTTTTT
CDR3 protein: CASSRRAGPNRELFF

D gene: -
V gene: TRBV28
J gene: TRBJ1-6
clone size: once
CDR3 DNA: TGTGCCGGTATGGGAGGGGGAGCCTATAATTCACCCCTCCACTTT
CDR3 protein: CAGMGGGAYNSPLHF

D gene: TRBD2
V gene: TRBV10-2
J gene: TRBJ2-3
clone size: few
CDR3 DNA: TGCGCCAGCAGTATTACTAGCGGGAGTACAGATACGCAGTATTTT
CDR3 protein: CASSITSGSTDTQYF

D gene: -
V gene: TRBV3-1
J gene: TRBJ2-1
clone size: -
CDR3 DNA: TGCGCCAGCAGCCACCCTAGCGCATCTACCAATGAGCAGTTCTTC
CDR3 protein: CASSHPSASTNEQFF

D gene: -
V gene: TRBV2
J gene: TRBJ2-3
clone size: -
CDR3 DNA: TGTGCCAGCACAACTAGCATTCACACAGATACGCAGTATTTT
CDR3 protein: CASTTSIHTDTQYF

D gene: TRBD1
V gene: TRBV15
J gene: TRBJ1-1
clone size: -
CDR3 DNA: TGTGCCGCCAGCAGAGATCCGGGACAGGGCCGAGTAGCTTTCTTT
CDR3 protein: CAASRDPGQGRVAFF

D gene: -
V gene: TRBV20-1
J gene: TRBJ1-2
clone size: -
CDR3 DNA: TGCAGTGCTATCCTAGATGCTAACTATGGCTACACCTTC
CDR3 protein: CSAILDANYGYTF

D gene: -
V gene: TRBV3-1
J gene: TRBJ1-2
clone size: -
CDR3 DNA: TGTGCCAGCAGCCAAGATATTTCGGCAGACTATGGCTACACCTTC
CDR3 protein: CASSQDISADYGYTF

D gene: TRBD2
V gene: TRBV6-2/TRBV6-3
J gene: TRBJ2-3
clone size: -
CDR3 DNA: TGTGCCAGCACACACTTTTGGGTAGCGGGGGGACGCACAGATACGCAGTATTTT
CDR3 protein: CASTHFWVAGGRTDTQYF

D gene: TRBD2
V gene: TRBV20-1
J gene: TRBJ2-3
clone size: -
CDR3 DNA: TGCAGTGCTTTCACTAGCGGGGGCACAGATACGCAGTATTTT
CDR3 protein: CSAFTSGGTDTQYF

D gene: TRBD1
V gene: TRBV20-1
J gene: TRBJ1-1
clone size: -
CDR3 DNA: TGCAGTGCTAGAGAAATGGTGTCTGGGACAGGGAAGACTGAAGCTTTCTTT
CDR3 protein: CSAREMVSGTGKTEAFF

D gene: -
V gene: TRBV29-1
J gene: TRBJ2-1
clone size: -
CDR3 DNA: TGCAGCGTTGAAGAGAAGGGAACGAATGAGCAGTTCTTC
CDR3 protein: CSVEEKGTNEQFF

D gene: -
V gene: TRBV11-2
J gene: TRBJ1-1
clone size: few
CDR3 DNA: TGTGCCAGCAGCTTAGGACCAGGTATGAACACTGAAGCTTTCTTT
CDR3 protein: CASSLGPGMNTEAFF

D gene: -
V gene: TRBV7-3
J gene: TRBJ1-1
clone size: few
CDR3 DNA: TGTGCCAGCAGCCCCCCACAGGGCTTAGCTTTCTTT
CDR3 protein: CASSPPQGLAFF

D gene: TRBD2
V gene: TRBV20-1
J gene: TRBJ2-2
clone size: -
CDR3 DNA: TGCAGTGCTAGAGATTTGCTAGCGGGGACCCCGAGCGGGGAGCTGTTTTTT
CDR3 protein: CSARDLLAGTPSGELFF

D gene: -
V gene: TRBV27
J gene: TRBJ2-4
clone size: few
CDR3 DNA: TGTGCCAGCAGTTCCACAGGGAAAAACATTCAGTACTTC
CDR3 protein: CASSSTGKNIQYF

D gene: -
V gene: TRBV10-2
J gene: TRBJ1-2
clone size: -
CDR3 DNA: TGCGCCAGCATGCGGTCGTCAGGGAACTATGGCTACACCTTC
CDR3 protein: CASMRSSGNYGYTF

D gene: -
V gene: TRBV4-1
J gene: TRBJ1-4
clone size: few
CDR3 DNA: TGCGCCAGCAGCCAAGTCACAAATGAAAAACTGTTTTTT
CDR3 protein: CASSQVTNEKLFF

D gene: TRBD2
V gene: TRBV7-2
J gene: TRBJ2-1
clone size: -
CDR3 DNA: TGTGCCAGCAGCTTAGGTCCGGGGGGATCCTACAATGAGCAGTTCTTC
CDR3 protein: CASSLGPGGSYNEQFF

D gene: -
V gene: TRBV10-3
J gene: TRBJ1-1
clone size: -
CDR3 DNA: TGTGCCATCAGTGAGGAGGGGCAGGCCGAAGCTTTCTTT
CDR3 protein: CAISEEGQAEAFF

D gene: -
V gene: TRBV6-1
J gene: TRBJ1-2
clone size: many
CDR3 DNA: TGTGCCAGCAGTCCTCGGGCCTCGGGGAATGGTGGCTACACCTTC
CDR3 protein: CASSPRASGNGGYTF

D gene: -
V gene: TRBV7-2
J gene: TRBJ1-1
clone size: -
CDR3 DNA: TGTGCCAGCAGCCCGGGAGTCTTTCGGGAAGCTTTCTTT
CDR3 protein: CASSPGVFREAFF

D gene: -
V gene: TRBV20-1
J gene: TRBJ2-3
clone size: -
CDR3 DNA: TGCAGTGCTCATAGGGACTCCGATACGCAGTATTTT
CDR3 protein: CSAHRDSDTQYF

D gene: TRBD2
V gene: TRBV12-5
J gene: TRBJ2-1
clone size: -
CDR3 DNA: TGTGCTAGTGGTCCAGGACTAGCGGGGCGAGATGAGCAGTTCTTC
CDR3 protein: CASGPGLAGRDEQFF

D gene: -
V gene: TRBV3-1
J gene: TRBJ2-3
clone size: -
CDR3 DNA: TGTGCCAGCAGTGCGACTAGTGGGAGCACAGATACGCAGTATTTT
CDR3 protein: CASSATSGSTDTQYF

D gene: -
V gene: TRBV7-2
J gene: TRBJ1-3
clone size: once
CDR3 DNA: TGTGCCAGCAGCTTTCAACGCGGTAGCTCTGGAAACACCATATATTTT
CDR3 protein: CASSFQRGSSGNTIYF

D gene: TRBD2
V gene: TRBV7-2
J gene: TRBJ2-1
clone size: few
CDR3 DNA: TGTGCCAGCAGCTTCACTACCGGCCGTGGGCTAGCGGGGGGAAATGAGCAGTTCTTC
CDR3 protein: CASSFTTGRGLAGGNEQFF

D gene: -
V gene: TRBV28
J gene: TRBJ2-5
clone size: -
CDR3 DNA: TGTGCCAGCAGTTTACTAGTCGAAGAGACCCAGTACTTC
CDR3 protein: CASSLLVEETQYF

D gene: -
V gene: TRBV27
J gene: TRBJ1-1
clone size: once
CDR3 DNA: TGTGCCAGCAGGGGATCGGGGGCGAGCGGTGAAGCTTCCTTT
CDR3 protein: CASRGSGASGEASF

D gene: -
V gene: TRBV3-1
J gene: TRBJ2-1
clone size: -
CDR3 DNA: TGTGCCAGCAGCCAAGATTTGGCGGGGATAAATGAGCAGTTCTTC
CDR3 protein: CASSQDLAGINEQFF

D gene: TRBD1
V gene: TRBV18
J gene: TRBJ2-6
clone size: few
CDR3 DNA: TGTGCCAGCTCACCGTTCAGGGGGAGTGGGGCCAACGTCCTGACTTTC
CDR3 protein: CASSPFRGSGANVLTF

D gene: TRBD1
V gene: TRBV7-9
J gene: TRBJ2-1
clone size: -
CDR3 DNA: TGTGCCAGCAGCTTGGGACAGGGAATGTTCAATGAGCAGTTCTTC
CDR3 protein: CASSLGQGMFNEQFF

D gene: TRBD2
V gene: TRBV4-1
J gene: TRBJ2-3
clone size: few
CDR3 DNA: TGCGCCAGCACCCGCGGACTAGCGGGCACAGATACGCAGTATTTT
CDR3 protein: CASTRGLAGTDTQYF

D gene: -
V gene: TRBV6-4
J gene: TRBJ2-3
clone size: -
CDR3 DNA: TGTGCCAGCAGTGACTCTAGCGGCGGGGGCACAGATACGCAGTATTTT
CDR3 protein: CASSDSSGGGTDTQYF

D gene: -
V gene: TRBV6-2/TRBV6-3
J gene: TRBJ1-2
clone size: -
CDR3 DNA: TGTGCCAGCAGTTACATCCCCCTGGCGGGGCGAGACTATGGCTACACCTTC
CDR3 protein: CASSYIPLAGRDYGYTF

D gene: -
V gene: TRBV2
J gene: TRBJ1-2
clone size: -
CDR3 DNA: TGTGCCAGCAGTGAACTTTGGGTGACAGGAGCAAACTATGGCTACACCTTC
CDR3 protein: CASSELWVTGANYGYTF

D gene: -
V gene: TRBV4-2
J gene: TRBJ2-1
clone size: few
CDR3 DNA: TGTGCCAGCAGCCAAGATATAAGGGGCCCGTACAATGAGCAGTTCTTC
CDR3 protein: CASSQDIRGPYNEQFF

D gene: -
V gene: TRBV20-1
J gene: TRBJ2-2
clone size: -
CDR3 DNA: TGCAGTGCTAGTACGGTTTACGCCGGGGAGCTGTTCTTT
CDR3 protein: CSASTVYAGELFF

D gene: TRBD1
V gene: TRBV5-4
J gene: TRBJ1-6
clone size: -
CDR3 DNA: TGTGCCAGCAGCTCCTCCCGCCAGGGGGGTCGGTATAATTCACCCCTCCACTTT
CDR3 protein: CASSSSRQGGRYNSPLHF

D gene: -
V gene: TRBV18
J gene: TRBJ1-2
clone size: -
CDR3 DNA: TGTGCCAGCTCACCGGGAAGGACAAACTATGGCTACACCTTC
CDR3 protein: CASSPGRTNYGYTF

D gene: TRBD1
V gene: TRBV4-1
J gene: TRBJ1-1
clone size: -
CDR3 DNA: TGCGCCAGCAGCCAAGTATCCCGACAGGGGTTCGCTTTCTTT
CDR3 protein: CASSQVSRQGFAFF

D gene: -
V gene: TRBV20-1
J gene: TRBJ1-1
clone size: -
CDR3 DNA: TGCAGTGCTAGTATGGACAGCTCGAACACTGAAGCTTTCTTT
CDR3 protein: CSASMDSSNTEAFF

D gene: TRBD2
V gene: TRBV6-2/TRBV6-3
J gene: TRBJ2-7
clone size: many
CDR3 DNA: TGTGCCAGCATTCCTGGGCTTAGCGGGACATACGAGCAGTACTTC
CDR3 protein: CASIPGLSGTYEQYF

D gene: -
V gene: TRBV27
J gene: TRBJ2-7
clone size: -
CDR3 DNA: TGTGCCAGCAAAACAGGGAACTACGAGCAGTACTTC
CDR3 protein: CASKTGNYEQYF

D gene: -
V gene: TRBV6-1
J gene: TRBJ1-5
clone size: many
CDR3 DNA: TGTGCCAGCAGTCTACAAGAGGACCAGCCCCAGCATTTT
CDR3 protein: CASSLQEDQPQHF